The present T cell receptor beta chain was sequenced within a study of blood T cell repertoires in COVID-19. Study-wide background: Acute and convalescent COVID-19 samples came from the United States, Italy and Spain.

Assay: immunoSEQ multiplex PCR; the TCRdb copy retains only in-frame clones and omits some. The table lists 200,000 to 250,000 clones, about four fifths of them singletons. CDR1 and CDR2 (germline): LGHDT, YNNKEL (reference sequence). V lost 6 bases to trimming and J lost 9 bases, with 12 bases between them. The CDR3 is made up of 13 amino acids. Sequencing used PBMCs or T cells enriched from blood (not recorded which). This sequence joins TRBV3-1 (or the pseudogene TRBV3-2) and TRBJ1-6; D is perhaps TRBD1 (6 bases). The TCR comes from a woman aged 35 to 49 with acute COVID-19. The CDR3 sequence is CASRRTGSSPLHF. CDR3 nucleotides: TGTGCCAGCAGGCGTACAGGGAGTTCACCCCTCCACTTT.